The 32 T cell receptor beta chains given below trace back to one sample, sequenced in a study of early T cells in non-severe SARS-CoV-2 infection. TCRdb fed the 5' RACE reads into MiXCR, producing one record per CDR3 protein. The sample has 54,000 or so distinct CDR3 sequences; 5.6% are singletons. The sample comprised whole blood. The receptors come from an adult who was a healthcare worker with PCR-confirmed SARS-CoV-2 infection or an uninfected control (not recorded which).

This clonotype has ten or more counts. The chain joins TRBV25-1 to TRBJ1-3; D is undetermined. The germline V gene encodes CDR1 MGHDK and CDR2 SYGVNS. The CDR3 length is 13 residues. Trimming shortened V by 3 bases and J by 0 bases, and 3 bases separated the two germline ends. This CDR3 reads CASSENSGNTIYF. The CDR3 DNA reads TGTGCCAGCAGTGAGAACTCTGGAAACACCATATATTTT.

V is TRBV29-1 and J is TRBJ2-1, with TRBD1 matching over 7 bases. CDR1 is SQVTM and CDR2 is ANQGSEA in the germline V gene. The CDR3 is 15 amino acids. V shed 2 bases and J 2 bases; nucleotides not matched to a gene: 6. This CDR3 is CSVETAGTAYNEQFF. The CDR3 region has the DNA TGCAGCGTTGAAACTGCAGGGACAGCCTACAATGAGCAGTTCTTC.

This clonotype has a single count. V usage is TRBV4-3 and J usage is TRBJ2-1; 9 positions agree with TRBD2. The CDR3 is 14 amino acids. CDR1 is LGHNA and CDR2 is YSLEER in the germline V gene. Unmatched junction bases numbered 6, after V lost 4 bases and J lost 8 bases. CDR3 amino acids: CASSPGAGGDEQFF. The CDR3 DNA reads as TGCGCCAGCAGCCCCGGGGCGGGGGGGGATGAGCAGTTCTTC.

This clonotype was picked up many times. The chain couples TRBV19 to TRBJ1-5; 11 bases fit TRBD1. The CDR3 has 17 residues. Per the germline V gene, CDR1 is LNHDA and CDR2 is SQIVND (reference sequence). With V trimmed by 7 bases and J by 5 bases, 13 bases remained unmatched. The CDR3 region has the DNA TGTGCCAGTACCCCCCTCCCTGGGACAGGGGGAGATCAGCCCCAGCATTTT. Protein sequence: CASTPLPGTGGDQPQHF.

In its sample, this clonotype was seen many times. This chain links TRBV27 with TRBJ2-7; TRBD1 or TRBD2 may be the D gene (7 bases each). In germline, CDR1 is MNHEY, CDR2 SMNVEV (reference sequence). The CDR3 sequence is 17 residues long. V shed 4 bases and J shed 5 bases, with 24 bases lying between them. CDR3: CASSSPSRQGGRHEQYF. For the CDR3, the DNA is TGTGCCAGCAGTTCCCCATCGCGACAGGGAGGGCGCCACGAGCAGTACTTC.

This clonotype was counted a few times. The chain employs TRBV18 and TRBJ2-7; tentatively, D is TRBD1 (6 bases). Trimming stripped 8 bases from V and 2 bases from J, with 16 bases between. CDR3 size: 14 residues. The germline CDR1 and CDR2 sequences are KGHSH and LQKENI. Here the CDR3 DNA reads TGTGCCAGCACCTCAGGGGCGGGCCCCTACGAGCAGTACTTC. This translates into CASTSGAGPYEQYF.

This clonotype has a count of ten or more. The V call is TRBV6-5, the J call TRBJ2-3; D is unresolved. Germline-derived CDR1 and CDR2 are MNHEY and SVGAGI. This CDR3 has 14 amino acids. V was pared by 4 bases and J by 2 bases, with 10 bases between. DNA for the CDR3: TGTGCCAGCAGTTCTCCCCCGACCACAGATACGCAGTATTTT. It is translated as CASSSPPTTDTQYF.

This clonotype was seen at least ten times. The junction departs from germline at one end; a sequencing error may be responsible. The V gene is TRBV7-7, the J gene TRBJ2-3; a possible D gene is TRBD2 (6 bases). Looked up from germline, CDR1 is SSHAT and CDR2 is FNYEAQ (reference sequence). The CDR3 consists of 17 residues. DNA of the CDR3: TGTGCTAGCAGCCCCTCCGCCAGCGGGTCCCACACAGATACGCAGTATTTT. This sequence encodes CASSPSASGSHTDTQYF.

This clonotype has more than one count but fewer than ten. V is TRBV5-1 and J is TRBJ2-1, with 7 bases lining up with TRBD2. The junction had 4 bases not matched to a gene; V was cut back by 0 bases and J by 7 bases. This CDR3 has 14 amino acids. Germline V gene data show CDR1 as SGHRS and CDR2 as YFSETQ. In DNA form, the CDR3 reads TGCGCCAGCAGCTTGGCCTCTAGCGGAAATGAGCAGTTCTTC. Protein product: CASSLASSGNEQFF.

The chain recombines TRBV4-1 with TRBJ2-6; D unresolved. The V gene lost 0 bases and the J gene lost 1 base, with 7 bases spanning the gap. CDR1 and CDR2 from the germline V gene are MGHRA and YSYEKL. The CDR3 covers 16 residues. CDR3 in amino acids: CASSQEWSSGANVLTF. The CDR3 nucleotides are TGCGCCAGCAGCCAAGAATGGAGTTCTGGGGCCAACGTCCTGACTTTC.

This clonotype has a count of ten or more. This chain uses TRBV9 with TRBJ2-7; no reliable D call. CDR1 and CDR2 from the germline V gene are SGDLS and YYNGEE. Between the trimmed V and J ends, which lost 0 bases and 7 bases, there was a span of 11 bases. The CDR3 is 13 residues long. The CDR3 loop is CASSVGLTEEQYF. The CDR3 nucleotides read TGTGCCAGCAGCGTAGGTCTAACCGAAGAGCAGTACTTC.

A few counts support this clonotype. The CDR3, as DNA: TGTGCCAGCAGTTTAGGGGGCGGCGGGGCCTCCTACGAGCAGTACTTC. This gives the protein CASSLGGGGASYEQYF. V usage is TRBV12-3 or TRBV12-4 and J usage is TRBJ2-7, with D maybe TRBD2 (6 bases). The CDR3 runs to 16 residues. Trimming cost V 1 base and J 0 bases, with 13 bases left between them.

This clonotype came up a few times. The V gene is TRBV24-1, the J gene TRBJ2-7, with a tentative D call TRBD1 (5 bases). The CDR3 extends over 15 amino acids. CDR1 is KGHDR, CDR2 SFDVKD, per germline. The V and J ends lost 1 base and 3 bases respectively, with 12 bases between them. The CDR3 region is CATSDFARASYEQYF. The CDR3 bases are TGTGCCACCAGTGATTTTGCCAGGGCTAGCTACGAGCAGTACTTC.

The table lists this clonotype with many counts. The chain joins TRBV5-1 to TRBJ2-5; the D gene is possibly TRBD2 (5 bases). The germline V gene encodes CDR1 SGHRS and CDR2 YFSETQ. Trimming took off 4 bases at V and 0 bases at J, with 13 bases between the two ends. This CDR3 has 15 residues. The CDR3 loop reads CASSPTGSNQETQYF. In nucleotides, the CDR3 is TGCGCCAGCAGCCCCACGGGGAGTAACCAAGAGACCCAGTACTTC. Together with reference TRBV5-1 and TRBJ2-5, the CDR3 gives the full variable domain: KAGVTQTPRYLIKTRGQQVTLSCSPISGHRSVSWYQQTPGQGLQFLFEYFSETQRNKGNFPGRFSGRQFSNSRSEMNVSTLELGDSALYLCASSPTGSNQETQYFGPGTRLLVL.

This clonotype was seen repeatedly, ten times or more. The chain links TRBV5-5 to TRBJ2-7, with D possibly TRBD1 on 7 matching bases. The V end was cut by 3 bases, the J end by 10 bases, with 17 bases between. This CDR3 has 13 amino acids. Germline V gene sequence: CDR1 SGHKS, CDR2 YYEKEE (reference sequence). CDR3 bases: TGTGCCAGCAGCTGGCCCCCGCGGGACAGACAGTACTTC. It specifies CASSWPPRDRQYF.

This clonotype came up many times. The V and J genes are TRBV5-5 and TRBJ2-3; D may be TRBD1 or TRBD2 (5 bases each). The V end was cut by 6 bases, the J end by 5 bases, with 19 bases between. Germline V gene sequence: CDR1 SGHKS, CDR2 YYEKEE (reference sequence). This CDR3 comprises 15 residues. Written as DNA, the CDR3 is TGTGCCAGCACTTCCGGGGCGGCGCAAGTAGATACGCAGTATTTT. Its translation: CASTSGAAQVDTQYF.

The sample holds a few counts of this clonotype. The chain is built from TRBV15 and TRBJ1-4; D uncertain. The V gene lost 2 bases and the J gene lost 6 bases, with 10 bases spanning the gap. The germline V gene has CDR1 LNHNV and CDR2 YYDKDF (reference sequence). This CDR3 is 14 amino acids long. CDR3 in amino acids: CATSRPIGYEKLFF. CDR3 coding DNA: TGTGCCACCAGCAGACCGATAGGATATGAAAAACTGTTTTTT.

This clonotype occurred many times. This rearrangement joins TRBV7-9 to TRBJ2-5; TRBD2 agrees at 7 bases. Germline V lookup: CDR1 SEHNR, CDR2 FQNEAQ (reference sequence). The ends lost 5 bases at V and 14 bases at J; junction bases unmatched: 11. The CDR3 is made up of 12 amino acids. The CDR3 loop reads CASSLGWSGAYF. CDR3 coding DNA: TGTGCCAGCAGCCTGGGTTGGAGCGGGGCCTACTTC.

This clonotype is medium-sized within its sample. The CDR3 bases are TGCGCCACCGCTAGGGACAGGGCGTTCGATGAGCAGTTCTTC. This codes for CATARDRAFDEQFF. The chain employs TRBV5-1 and TRBJ2-1; 9 bases agree with TRBD1. The CDR3 totals 14 residues. The germline CDR1 and CDR2 sequences are SGHRS and YFSETQ. J was trimmed by 8 bases and V by 9 bases; bases with no gene match: 12.

In this sample, this clonotype turned up a few times. The V gene is TRBV7-2, the J gene TRBJ2-3, with D tentatively TRBD1 (5 bases). CDR1 and CDR2 (germline): SGHTA, FQGNSA. CDR3 size: 16 residues. V dropped 5 bases and J dropped 4 bases, with 19 bases sitting between them. In nucleotides, the CDR3 is TGTGCCAGCAGCCGCGATTTACTCACAGGTGCAGATACGCAGTATTTT. Translation gives CASSRDLLTGADTQYF.

This clonotype was detected ten times or more. The chain uses TRBV12-3 or TRBV12-4 and TRBJ1-5, with unresolved D. The CDR3 sequence is 11 residues long. V lost 3 bases and J lost 15, with 12 bases in between. Written as DNA, the CDR3 is TGTGCCAGCAGTTTGGGAGGGCCCAGGCATTTT. It translates to CASSLGGPRHF.

Many counts were recorded for this clonotype. The rearrangement joins TRBV12-3 or TRBV12-4 to TRBJ2-1; D is undetermined. Deletions cut 3 bases from V and 6 bases from J, with 3 bases between. The CDR3 has 11 amino acids. The CDR3 is CASSFFNEQFF. CDR3 nucleotide sequence: TGTGCCAGCAGTTTTTTCAATGAGCAGTTCTTC.

The chain links TRBV18 to TRBJ1-1; TRBD1 matches at 7 bases. The CDR3 length is 15 residues. Germline assignment: CDR1 KGHSH and CDR2 LQKENI. V lost 3 bases to trimming and J lost 0 bases; unmatched junction nucleotides: 4. CDR3: CASSPRGQLNTEAFF. Here the CDR3 DNA reads TGTGCCAGCTCACCCAGGGGACAGTTGAACACTGAAGCTTTCTTT.

This clonotype was seen many times. The rearrangement joins TRBV29-1 to TRBJ1-2; TRBD1 agrees at 7 bases. CDR3 length: 12 amino acids. V trimming: 2 bases; J trimming: 4 bases; junction bases outside the gene matches: 1. In germline, CDR1 is SQVTM, CDR2 ANQGSEA. CDR3 residues: CSVERQGYGYTF. The CDR3 region has the DNA TGCAGCGTTGAACGACAGGGCTATGGCTACACCTTC.

This clonotype came up many times. The rearrangement links TRBV29-1 to TRBJ2-7, with TRBD2 matching over 8 bases. This CDR3 contains 14 residues. Trimming took 4 bases from V and 2 from J; bases not matched to a gene: 7. Germline V gives CDR1 SQVTM, CDR2 ANQGSEA. The CDR3, as DNA: TGCAGCGTTGTCACTAGCGGAGTTCCCTACGAGCAGTACTTC. Protein product: CSVVTSGVPYEQYF.

This clonotype was counted at least ten times. This rearrangement joins TRBV7-9 to TRBJ2-3; 9 bases are a match to TRBD1. The J segment lost 3 bases and the V segment lost 1 base, leaving 5 bases of the junction unmatched. The length of the CDR3 is 16 residues. Looked up from germline, CDR1 is SEHNR and CDR2 is FQNEAQ (reference sequence). The CDR3 DNA is TGTGCCAGCAGCTTAGGGGGGACAGGGAGAACAGATACGCAGTATTTT. Protein: CASSLGGTGRTDTQYF. Full variable domain (rest looked up from reference TRBV7-9 and TRBJ2-3): DTGVSQNPRHKITKRGQNVTFRCDPISEHNRLYWYRQTLGQGPEFLTYFQNEAQLEKSRLLSDRFSAERPKGSFSTLEIQRTEQGDSAMYLCASSLGGTGRTDTQYFGPGTRLTVL.

The table lists this clonotype with many counts. CDR3: CASSPPGPPMNTEAFF. In nucleotides, the CDR3 is TGTGCCAGCTCACCACCAGGGCCGCCAATGAACACTGAAGCTTTCTTT. This rearrangement joins TRBV18 to TRBJ1-1; D remains ambiguous. The CDR3 has 16 amino acids. Trimming pared 0 bases from V and 0 bases from J, leaving 11 bases between. The V gene's germline CDR1 is KGHSH and CDR2 LQKENI.

This clonotype has more than one count but fewer than ten. The rearrangement joins TRBV18 to TRBJ2-2; D is possibly TRBD2 (6 bases). Trimming removed 6 bases from V and 7 bases from J, with 18 bases in between. The CDR3 extends over 15 amino acids. Germline lookup yields CDR1 KGHSH and CDR2 LQKENI. CDR3 sequence: CASSLRERAGGELFF. CDR3 nucleotide sequence: TGTGCCAGCTCGCTACGGGAGAGGGCCGGCGGGGAGCTGTTTTTT.

The gene calls are TRBV18 and TRBJ1-5; D call uncertain. V was shortened by 3 bases and J by 0 bases, with 3 bases between the two germline ends. CDR3 size: 13 residues. Germline V gene lookup returns CDR1 KGHSH and CDR2 LQKENI. The CDR3 protein is CASSPNSNQPQHF. The DNA of the CDR3 is TGTGCCAGCTCACCGAATAGCAATCAGCCCCAGCATTTT.

This clonotype occurred many times. V gene TRBV10-2 combines with J gene TRBJ2-1; TRBD2 matches 12 bases. The CDR3 totals 16 residues. The germline gives CDR1 WSHSY, CDR2 SAAADI. The ends lost 7 bases at V and 8 bases at J; junction bases unmatched: 12. The CDR3 DNA reads as TGCGCCAGCAATGCACCGACTAGCGGGAGATTCGATGAGCAGTTCTTC. Residues: CASNAPTSGRFDEQFF.

This clonotype was picked up many times. This chain links TRBV7-8 with TRBJ2-7, with D tentatively TRBD2 (5 bases). The CDR3 extends over 14 amino acids. V lost 1 base and J lost 7, with 14 bases in between. From germline, CDR1 is SGHVS and CDR2 FQNEAQ. DNA of the CDR3: TGTGCCAGCAGCTTAGGTACCCTAGCCCAGGAGCAGTACTTC. Its protein is CASSLGTLAQEQYF. Full variable domain (remainder filled in from reference TRBV7-8 and TRBJ2-7): GAGVSQSPRYKVAKRGQDVALRCDPISGHVSLFWYQQALGQGPEFLTYFQNEAQLDKSGLPSDRFFAERPEGSVSTLKIQRTQQEDSAVYLCASSLGTLAQEQYFGPGTRLTVT.

This clonotype showed up many times. A much bigger clone sits one base away, suggesting this may be a read error. The V call is TRBV20-1, the J call TRBJ2-1, with D perhaps matching TRBD2 (7 bases). The CDR3 has 16 residues. Germline CDR1 and CDR2: DFQATT and SNEGSKA (reference sequence). CDR3 loop: CSTRAPSGRGLNEQFF. The CDR3 DNA is TGCAGTACTAGAGCCCCCTCAGGGCGGGGGCTCAATGAGCAGTTCTTC.